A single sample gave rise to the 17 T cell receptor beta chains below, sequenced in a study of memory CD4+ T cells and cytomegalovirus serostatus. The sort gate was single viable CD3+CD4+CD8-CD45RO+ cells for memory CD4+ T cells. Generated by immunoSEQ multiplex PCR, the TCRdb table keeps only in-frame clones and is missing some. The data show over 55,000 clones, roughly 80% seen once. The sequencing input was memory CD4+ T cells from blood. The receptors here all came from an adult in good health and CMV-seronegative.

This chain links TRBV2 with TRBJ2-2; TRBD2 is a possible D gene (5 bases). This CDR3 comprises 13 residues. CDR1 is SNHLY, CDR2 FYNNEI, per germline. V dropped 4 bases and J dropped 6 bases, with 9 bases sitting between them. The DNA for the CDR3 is TGTGCCAGCAGTGGTCCCGGGGCCGGGGAGCTGTTTTTT. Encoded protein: CASSGPGAGELFF.

CDR3 in amino acids: CASSPTGGGYGYTF. The CDR3, as DNA: TGCGCCAGCAGCCCCACAGGGGGCGGCTATGGCTACACCTTC. This chain connects TRBV5-1 to TRBJ1-2; TRBD1 aligns across 9 bases. Germline CDR1 is SGHRS and CDR2 is YFSETQ. Germline trimming cut 4 bases from V and 4 bases from J; bases unmatched to any gene: 5. The CDR3 sequence is 14 residues long.

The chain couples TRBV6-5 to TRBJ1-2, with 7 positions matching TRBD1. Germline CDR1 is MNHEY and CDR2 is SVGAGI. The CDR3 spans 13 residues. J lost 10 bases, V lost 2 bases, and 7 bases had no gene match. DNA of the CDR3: TGTGCCAGCAGTTACGCTCGGACAGGTGCCTACACCTTC. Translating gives CASSYARTGAYTF.

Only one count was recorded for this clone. CDR3 protein: CASSLGGTGGVYGYTF. Written as DNA, the CDR3 is TGTGCCAGCAGCTTAGGGGGGACAGGGGGCGTTTATGGCTACACCTTC. The rearrangement uses TRBV7-2 and TRBJ1-2; 12 positions agree with TRBD1. The CDR3 sequence is 16 residues long. CDR1 SGHTA and CDR2 FQGNSA come from the germline V gene. V dropped 1 base and J dropped 5; count of bases not matched to a gene: 5.

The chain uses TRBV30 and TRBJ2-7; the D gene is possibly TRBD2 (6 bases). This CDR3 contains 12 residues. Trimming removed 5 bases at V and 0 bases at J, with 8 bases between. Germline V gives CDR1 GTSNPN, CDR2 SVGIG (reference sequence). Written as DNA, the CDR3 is TGTGCCTGGCGGGGGAACTCCTACGAGCAGTACTTC. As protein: CAWRGNSYEQYF.

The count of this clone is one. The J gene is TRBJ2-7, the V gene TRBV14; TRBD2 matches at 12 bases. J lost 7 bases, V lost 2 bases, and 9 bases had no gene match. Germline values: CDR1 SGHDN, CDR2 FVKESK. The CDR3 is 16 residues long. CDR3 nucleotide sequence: TGTGCCAGCAGCCAAAACAGACTAGCGGGAGTGGAAGAGCAGTACTTC. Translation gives CASSQNRLAGVEEQYF.

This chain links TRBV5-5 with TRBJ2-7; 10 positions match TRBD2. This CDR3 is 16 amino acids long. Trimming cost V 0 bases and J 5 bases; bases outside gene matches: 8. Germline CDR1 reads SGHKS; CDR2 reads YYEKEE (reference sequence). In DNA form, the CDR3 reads TGTGCCAGCAGCTTGGGGGTTCTAGCGGGAGTGGACGAGCAGTACTTC. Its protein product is CASSLGVLAGVDEQYF.

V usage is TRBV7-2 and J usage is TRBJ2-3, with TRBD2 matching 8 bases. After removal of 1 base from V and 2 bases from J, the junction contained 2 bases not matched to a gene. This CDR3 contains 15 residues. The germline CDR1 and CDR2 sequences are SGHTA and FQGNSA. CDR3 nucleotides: TGTGCCAGCAGCTTAGACGGGGGGGACACAGATACGCAGTATTTT. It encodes CASSLDGGDTDTQYF. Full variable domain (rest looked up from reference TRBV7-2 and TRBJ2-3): GAGVSQSPSNKVTEKGKDVELRCDPISGHTALYWYRQSLGQGLEFLIYFQGNSAPDKSGLPSDRFSAERTGGSVSTLTIQRTQQEDSAVYLCASSLDGGDTDTQYFGPGTRLTVL.

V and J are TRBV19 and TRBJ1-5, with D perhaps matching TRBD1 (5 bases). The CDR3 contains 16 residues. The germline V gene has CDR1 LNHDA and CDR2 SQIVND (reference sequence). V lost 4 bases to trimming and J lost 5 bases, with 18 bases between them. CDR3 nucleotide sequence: TGTGCCAGTAGTACCCACTTGGCGGGGCTTTATCAGCCCCAGCATTTT. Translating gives CASSTHLAGLYQPQHF.

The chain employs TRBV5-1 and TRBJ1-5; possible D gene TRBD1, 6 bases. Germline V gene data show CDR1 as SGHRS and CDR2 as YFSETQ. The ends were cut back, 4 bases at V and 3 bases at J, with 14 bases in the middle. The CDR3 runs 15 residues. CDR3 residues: CASSMGGQNNQPQHF. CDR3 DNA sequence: TGCGCCAGCAGCATGGGTGGACAGAACAATCAGCCCCAGCATTTT.

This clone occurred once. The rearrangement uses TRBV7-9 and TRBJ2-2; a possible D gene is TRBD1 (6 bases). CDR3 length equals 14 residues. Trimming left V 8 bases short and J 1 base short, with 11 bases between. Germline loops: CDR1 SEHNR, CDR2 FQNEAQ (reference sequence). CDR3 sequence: CASVRGLNTGELFF. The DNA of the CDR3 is TGTGCCAGCGTCAGGGGCTTGAACACCGGGGAGCTGTTTTTT.

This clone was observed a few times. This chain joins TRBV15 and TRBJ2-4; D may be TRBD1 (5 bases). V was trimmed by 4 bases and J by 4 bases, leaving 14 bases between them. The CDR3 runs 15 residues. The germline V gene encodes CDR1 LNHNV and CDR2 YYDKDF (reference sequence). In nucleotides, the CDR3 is TGTGCCACCAGCATACCTGGACACAAGAAAAACATTCAGTACTTC. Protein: CATSIPGHKKNIQYF.

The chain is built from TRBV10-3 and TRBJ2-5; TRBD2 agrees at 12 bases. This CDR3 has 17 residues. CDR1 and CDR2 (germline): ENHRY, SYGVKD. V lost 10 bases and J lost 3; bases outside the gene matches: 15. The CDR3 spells CATSFPSGRAREETQYF. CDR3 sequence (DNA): TGTGCCACCTCTTTTCCTAGCGGGAGGGCCCGTGAAGAGACCCAGTACTTC.

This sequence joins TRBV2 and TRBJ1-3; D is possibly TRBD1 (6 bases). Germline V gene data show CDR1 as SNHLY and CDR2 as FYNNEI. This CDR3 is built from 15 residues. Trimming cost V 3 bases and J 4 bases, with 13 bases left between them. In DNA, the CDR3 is TGTGCCAGCAGTGACCGGGACATGGGAGGAAACACCATATATTTT. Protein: CASSDRDMGGNTIYF.

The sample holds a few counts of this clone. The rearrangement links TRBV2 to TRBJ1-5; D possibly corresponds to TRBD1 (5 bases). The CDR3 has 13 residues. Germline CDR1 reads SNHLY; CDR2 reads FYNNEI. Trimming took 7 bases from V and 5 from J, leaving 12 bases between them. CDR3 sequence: CASTREGDQPQHF. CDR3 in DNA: TGTGCCAGCACGAGGGAAGGGGATCAGCCCCAGCATTTT.

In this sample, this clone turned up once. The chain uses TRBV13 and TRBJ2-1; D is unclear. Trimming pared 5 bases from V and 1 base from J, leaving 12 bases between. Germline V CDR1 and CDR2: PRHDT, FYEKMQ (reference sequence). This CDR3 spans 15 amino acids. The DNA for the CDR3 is TGTGCCAGCAGCGCCCCCGGACGATCCTACAATGAGCAGTTCTTC. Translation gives CASSAPGRSYNEQFF.

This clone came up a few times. CDR3 bases: TGTGCCAGCAGCTTAGTCCTTTGGGGGACGGACGAAGCTTTCTTT. It codes for CASSLVLWGTDEAFF. The V and J genes are TRBV7-9 and TRBJ1-1; D may be TRBD1 (5 bases). This CDR3 contains 15 residues. Germline values: CDR1 SEHNR, CDR2 FQNEAQ (reference sequence). Trimming shortened V by 1 base and J by 8 bases, and 17 bases separated the two germline ends.